This T cell receptor (beta chain) was observed in a study of cytomegalovirus exposure and HLA in healthy donors. This PCR relied on a set of 60 Vbeta primers and 13 Jbeta primers. Data came from immunoSEQ multiplex PCR; TCRdb stores just in-frame clones and leaves some out. The sample lists 50,000 to 60,000 clones; around 72% were seen once. J gave up 2 bases and V 5 bases, and 3 bases lay outside the gene matches. The germline CDR1 and CDR2 sequences are SEHNR and FQNEAQ (reference sequence). This CDR3 spans 14 amino acids. The receptor was derived from a man aged 18 to 35 in good health and CMV-seronegative. The genes are TRBV7-9 and TRBJ2-7, with TRBD2 identical over 10 bases. The sequenced sample consisted of PBMCs. CDR3 in amino acids: CASSVGLATYEQYF. CDR3 nucleotide sequence: TGTGCCAGCAGCGTGGGACTAGCGACCTACGAGCAGTACTTC. Combining the CDR3 with reference TRBV7-9 and TRBJ2-7 gives the whole variable domain DTGVSQNPRHKITKRGQNVTFRCDPISEHNRLYWYRQTLGQGPEFLTYFQNEAQLEKSRLLSDRFSAERPKGSFSTLEIQRTEQGDSAMYLCASSVGLATYEQYFGPGTRLTVT.